This entry lists 14 T cell receptor beta chains sequenced from one sample in a study of OX40 agonist ivuxolimab in advanced cancers. Sequencing used immunoSEQ multiplex PCR; TCRdb keeps in-frame clones, though not all of them. The top ten hold approximately 0.72% of the sample, which has tens of thousands of clones, about nine tenths seen once. Sequenced material: CD4+ or CD8+ T cells sorted from blood, taken in a trial of the OX40 agonist ivuxolimab. These receptor sequences come from an adult with an advanced solid tumor such as melanoma, head and neck, liver or kidney cancer.

The rearrangement joins TRBV27 to TRBJ2-2, with 8 bases aligning to TRBD2. Germline trimming cut 5 bases from V and 5 bases from J; bases unmatched to any gene: 7. CDR1 and CDR2 (germline): MNHEY, SMNVEV (reference sequence). The CDR3 contains 15 residues. The DNA for the CDR3 is TGTGCCAGCAGTGGAAGCGGGAGAGGAACCGGGGAGCTGTTTTTT. Its protein product is CASSGSGRGTGELFF.

V and J are TRBV30 and TRBJ2-7; no clear D. Trimming removed 0 bases from V and 2 bases from J, with 8 bases in between. Germline assignment: CDR1 GTSNPN and CDR2 SVGIG (reference sequence). The CDR3 loop spans 13 amino acids. The chain's CDR3 is CAWSVVGTYEQYF. The CDR3 nucleotides are TGTGCCTGGAGTGTGGTAGGGACCTACGAGCAGTACTTC.

The V and J genes are TRBV5-6 and TRBJ1-3, with D unclear. Germline V lookup: CDR1 SGHDT, CDR2 YYEEEE. V lost 4 bases and J lost 0, with 11 bases in between. The CDR3 length is 15 residues. The CDR3 DNA reads as TGTGCCAGCAGCAAAGGGATTAGCTCTGGAAACACCATATATTTT. It specifies CASSKGISSGNTIYF.

J is TRBJ1-1 and V is TRBV19; D not resolved. The V and J ends lost 0 bases and 6 bases respectively, with 17 bases between them. The CDR3 is 16 residues long. Germline CDR1 and CDR2: LNHDA and SQIVND (reference sequence). CDR3 sequence (DNA): TGTGCCAGTAGTATAGACGGGTCGGCTTGGGTTCCTGAAGCTTTCTTT. Translating gives CASSIDGSAWVPEAFF.

The V gene is TRBV5-1, the J gene TRBJ2-1; D unresolved. Trimming left V 0 bases short and J 2 bases short, with 6 bases between. CDR3 length: 14 residues. Germline CDR1 is SGHRS and CDR2 is YFSETQ. CDR3 protein: CASSLGETYNEQFF. The CDR3 DNA reads TGCGCCAGCAGCTTGGGGGAAACCTACAATGAGCAGTTCTTC.

V is TRBV7-2 and J is TRBJ2-3, with 10 bases identical to TRBD2. Germline loops: CDR1 SGHTA, CDR2 FQGNSA. Losses at the gene ends were 5 bases for V and 1 base for J; bases not matched to a gene: 3. CDR3 length: 15 amino acids. The DNA for the CDR3 is TGTGCCAGCAGCCTCGGGACTAGCGGCACAGATACGCAGTATTTT. Encoded protein: CASSLGTSGTDTQYF.

This chain uses TRBV9 with TRBJ1-5; the D is unclear. V was cut by 0 bases and J by 7 bases, with 14 bases left in between. Germline V gives CDR1 SGDLS, CDR2 YYNGEE. The CDR3 loop spans 15 amino acids. The DNA for the CDR3 is TGTGCCAGCAGCGTAGATGCGGGGATTCTCCAGCCCCAGCATTTT. Translation: CASSVDAGILQPQHF. Filled out from reference TRBV9 and TRBJ1-5, the complete variable domain reads DSGVTQTPKHLITATGQRVTLRCSPRSGDLSVYWYQQSLDQGLQFLIQYYNGEERAKGNILERFSAQQFPDLHSELNLSSLELGDSALYFCASSVDAGILQPQHFGDGTRLSIL.

The V and J genes are TRBV28 and TRBJ2-1; 12 bases align to TRBD2. After removal of 6 bases from V and 5 bases from J, the junction contained 20 bases not matched to a gene. CDR1 and CDR2 (germline): MDHEN, SYDVKM. The CDR3 extends over 20 amino acids. The CDR3 sequence: CASRIGGLAGGPSIDNEQFF. The DNA for the CDR3 is TGTGCCAGCAGGATCGGGGGCCTAGCGGGAGGGCCCTCAATCGACAATGAGCAGTTCTTC.

The rearrangement uses TRBV11-3 and TRBJ2-2, with D perhaps TRBD1 (5 bases). Germline V gives CDR1 SGHNT, CDR2 YENEEA. The CDR3 extends over 16 amino acids. With 1 base removed from V and 0 bases from J, the gap between germline ends came to 9 bases. DNA for the CDR3: TGTGCCAGCAGCTTAGGGGGCTCCACGAACACCGGGGAGCTGTTTTTT. It specifies CASSLGGSTNTGELFF.

The J gene is TRBJ1-4, the V gene TRBV5-5; 9 nucleotides agree with TRBD1. V was clipped by 4 bases and J by 5 bases; unmatched bases: 9. The CDR3 covers 16 residues. CDR1 and CDR2 from the germline V gene are SGHKS and YYEKEE (reference sequence). CDR3 nucleotide sequence: TGTGCCAGCAGCGCGGACCCCGGGACAGGGAATGAAAAACTGTTTTTT. This encodes CASSADPGTGNEKLFF.

The table lists this clone with a few counts. V is TRBV5-1 and J is TRBJ2-7; no definite D call. The V gene lost 0 bases and the J gene lost 3 bases, with 1 base spanning the gap. Per germline, CDR1 SGHRS and CDR2 YFSETQ. There are 11 residues in the CDR3. In nucleotides, the CDR3 is TGCGCCAGCAGCTTGGACTACGAGCAGTACTTC. It is translated as CASSLDYEQYF. The variable domain in full, completed from reference TRBV5-1 and TRBJ2-7, reads KAGVTQTPRYLIKTRGQQVTLSCSPISGHRSVSWYQQTPGQGLQFLFEYFSETQRNKGNFPGRFSGRQFSNSRSEMNVSTLELGDSALYLCASSLDYEQYFGPGTRLTVT.

V and J are TRBV27 and TRBJ1-1; 7 nucleotides align to TRBD1. The CDR3 sequence is 15 residues long. The germline gives CDR1 MNHEY, CDR2 SMNVEV (reference sequence). V was clipped by 3 bases and J by 1 base; unmatched bases: 5. CDR3 protein: CASSFHRGGNTEAFF. In DNA, the CDR3 is TGTGCCAGCAGTTTCCACAGGGGCGGGAACACTGAAGCTTTCTTT.

This clone was detected a few times. CDR3 amino acids: CSLIQNTEAFF. CDR3 bases: TGCAGCTTGATACAGAACACTGAAGCTTTCTTT. The chain carries TRBV20-1 and TRBJ1-1; D gene ambiguous. Germline assignment: CDR1 DFQATT and CDR2 SNEGSKA (reference sequence). CDR3 length: 11 amino acids.

The CDR3 protein is CASSVDVRGTVKTYNYGYTF. CDR3 bases: TGTGCCAGCAGCGTAGATGTGAGGGGGACGGTGAAGACTTATAACTATGGCTACACCTTC. This sequence joins TRBV9 and TRBJ1-2; D is perhaps TRBD1 (6 bases). This CDR3 spans 20 amino acids. Germline CDR1 SGDLS, CDR2 YYNGEE. V was pared by 0 bases and J by 1 base, with 25 bases between. Combining the CDR3 with reference TRBV9 and TRBJ1-2 gives the whole variable domain DSGVTQTPKHLITATGQRVTLRCSPRSGDLSVYWYQQSLDQGLQFLIQYYNGEERAKGNILERFSAQQFPDLHSELNLSSLELGDSALYFCASSVDVRGTVKTYNYGYTFGSGTRLTVV.